This T cell receptor (beta chain) was retrieved from a study of T cell responses to AZD1222 COVID-19 vaccine. Sequenced by immunoSEQ multiplex PCR; TCRdb stores in-frame clones only, minus some. The sample comprises some 140,000 clones, about 91% of which are singletons, and 1.9% rests with the top ten. Trimming took 4 bases from V and 0 from J, leaving 16 bases between them. The CDR3 has 16 amino acids. The rearrangement uses TRBV23-1 and TRBJ2-7, with D possibly being TRBD1 (5 bases). TRBV23-1 is filed as an ORF, its function uncertain. The sequences come from peripheral blood, collected 28 days after the second AZD1222 dose. This receptor was identified in an adult who received the AZD1222 COVID-19 vaccine. The DNA of the CDR3 is TGCGCCAGCAGTCCTGATGACAGAAGATACTCCTACGAGCAGTACTTC. This translates into CASSPDDRRYSYEQYF.